These 13 T cell receptor beta chains originate from one sample sequenced in a study of shared clonotypes between healthy human individuals. Clones were read by immunoSEQ multiplex PCR, and TCRdb kept only the in-frame ones, dropping some. Seen here are about 450,000 clones, around 79% observed once, and the top ten hold over 10%. Sequenced: PBMCs. Receptors were obtained from a woman between 40 and 55 years old in good health. Some clones in this sample may be carry-over from other donors' samples.

The chain carries TRBV19 and TRBJ2-4; TRBD2 is a possible D gene (7 bases). V was pared by 0 bases and J by 8 bases, with 14 bases between. Germline V CDR1 and CDR2: LNHDA, SQIVND (reference sequence). There are 15 residues in the CDR3. CDR3 DNA sequence: TGTGCCAGTAGTATAGAAGGGGGGGACGGGGACATTCAGTACTTC. It translates to CASSIEGGDGDIQYF.

The rearrangement joins TRBV5-1 to TRBJ1-3, with D unresolved. CDR3 length: 16 amino acids. Per germline, CDR1 SGHRS and CDR2 YFSETQ. Deletions cut 0 bases from V and 0 bases from J, with 10 bases between. As DNA, the CDR3 is TGCGCCAGCAGCTTGGAGGCGGACCTCTCTGGAAACACCATATATTTT. Residues: CASSLEADLSGNTIYF. Full variable domain (missing parts from reference TRBV5-1 and TRBJ1-3): KAGVTQTPRYLIKTRGQQVTLSCSPISGHRSVSWYQQTPGQGLQFLFEYFSETQRNKGNFPGRFSGRQFSNSRSEMNVSTLELGDSALYLCASSLEADLSGNTIYFGEGSWLTVV.

DNA for the CDR3: TGTGCCAGCAGCCTTCGACAATGGGCGCGTGGTGGGACTAGCGGGAGTCGACAAGAGACCCAGTACTTC. Encoded protein: CASSLRQWARGGTSGSRQETQYF. The chain is built from TRBV4-2 and TRBJ2-5, with 14 bases matching TRBD2. Germline-derived CDR1 and CDR2 are LGHNA and YNFKEQ. The junction had 24 bases not matched to a gene; V was cut back by 4 bases and J by 2 bases. This CDR3 has 23 residues.

This chain connects TRBV6-6 to TRBJ2-7; D call uncertain. The CDR3 consists of 14 residues. CDR1 and CDR2 from the germline V gene are MNHNY and SVGAGI (reference sequence). V was clipped by 8 bases and J by 0 bases, with 14 bases between them. The CDR3 DNA is TGTGCCAGCTCCCAGGACGCGAGCTCCTACGAGCAGTACTTC. This codes for CASSQDASSYEQYF.

V and J are TRBV10-3 and TRBJ1-1; no reliable D call. Germline V lookup: CDR1 ENHRY, CDR2 SYGVKD. The ends were cut back, 0 bases at V and 1 base at J, with 9 bases in the middle. There are 15 residues in the CDR3. CDR3 region: CAISESGRRNTEAFF. The CDR3 region has the DNA TGTGCCATCAGTGAGTCGGGCAGGAGGAACACTGAAGCTTTCTTT.

V and J are TRBV30 and TRBJ1-6; D gene ambiguous. The CDR3 spans 14 residues. In germline, CDR1 is GTSNPN, CDR2 SVGIG (reference sequence). Between the trimmed V and J ends, which lost 2 bases and 7 bases, there was a span of 12 bases. CDR3 nucleotide sequence: TGTGCCTGGAGTACCGGGAGATCGAATTCACCCCTCCACTTT. This gives the protein CAWSTGRSNSPLHF.

V and J are TRBV6-4 and TRBJ1-2; 7 bases agree with TRBD1. The CDR3 contains 15 residues. The germline V gene has CDR1 MRHNA and CDR2 SNTAGT. With 0 bases clipped from V and 6 bases from J, the junction kept 7 bases outside the gene matches. CDR3 in DNA: TGTGCCAGCAGTGACTCGGCTGGACAGGCGGATGGCTACACCTTC. It is translated as CASSDSAGQADGYTF.

The V gene is TRBV14, the J gene TRBJ1-2; 9 nucleotides line up with TRBD1. V gave up 2 bases and J gave up 8 bases; unmatched junction bases: 6. The germline CDR1 and CDR2 sequences are SGHDN and FVKESK. The CDR3 extends over 14 amino acids. DNA for the CDR3: TGTGCCAGCAGCCAAAGGGGGACAGGGTACGGCTACACCTTC. Amino acid sequence: CASSQRGTGYGYTF.

This clone showed up just a few times. This chain links TRBV19 with TRBJ2-7; 9 bases are shared with TRBD2. From germline, CDR1 is LNHDA and CDR2 SQIVND (reference sequence). J lost 5 bases, V lost 5 bases, and 4 bases had no gene match. This CDR3 contains 13 residues. CDR3 in amino acids: CASSYSGRDEQYF. CDR3 coding DNA: TGTGCCAGTAGTTATAGCGGGAGAGACGAGCAGTACTTC. The full variable domain, in which reference TRBV19 and TRBJ2-7 provide the parts outside the CDR3, is DGGITQSPKYLFRKEGQNVTLSCEQNLNHDAMYWYRQDPGQGLRLIYYSQIVNDFQKGDIAEGYSVSREKKESFPLTVTSAQKNPTAFYLCASSYSGRDEQYFGPGTRLTVT.

This clone was picked up one time. This chain links TRBV5-6 with TRBJ1-4; no clear D gene. The CDR3 totals 13 residues. V was clipped by 2 bases and J by 6 bases, with 8 bases between them. Germline-derived CDR1 and CDR2 are SGHDT and YYEEEE. As DNA, the CDR3 is TGTGCCAGCAGCTTTACGGGGTATGAAAAACTGTTTTTT. Its protein is CASSFTGYEKLFF.

On this clone: Germline and junction disagree at one end, which may indicate a read error. The gene calls are TRBV2 and TRBJ2-7, with D tentatively TRBD1 or TRBD2 (5 bases each). Germline-derived CDR1 and CDR2 are SNHLY and FYNNEI. The CDR3 loop spans 13 amino acids. The CDR3 region is CVSKRGPSYEQYF. The CDR3 bases are TGTGTCAGCAAACGGGGACCCTCCTACGAGCAGTACTTC.

The genes are TRBV5-4 and TRBJ2-3; 14 positions match TRBD2. Germline lookup yields CDR1 SGHNT and CDR2 YYREEE (reference sequence). The CDR3 sequence is 18 residues long. The V and J ends lost 4 bases and 2 bases, in that order; junction bases with no gene match: 9. This CDR3 is CASSAPGGLAGVTDTQYF. The CDR3 region has the DNA TGTGCCAGCAGCGCCCCCGGGGGACTAGCGGGAGTCACAGATACGCAGTATTTT.

J is TRBJ1-5 and V is TRBV29-1; D might be TRBD1 (5 bases). CDR1 is SQVTM, CDR2 ANQGSEA, per germline. Trimming removed 4 bases from V and 5 bases from J, with 12 bases in between. CDR3 length: 13 amino acids. The CDR3 DNA follows: TGCAGCGTTGTTGGCAGGGCAGATCAGCCCCAGCATTTT. The encoded protein is CSVVGRADQPQHF.